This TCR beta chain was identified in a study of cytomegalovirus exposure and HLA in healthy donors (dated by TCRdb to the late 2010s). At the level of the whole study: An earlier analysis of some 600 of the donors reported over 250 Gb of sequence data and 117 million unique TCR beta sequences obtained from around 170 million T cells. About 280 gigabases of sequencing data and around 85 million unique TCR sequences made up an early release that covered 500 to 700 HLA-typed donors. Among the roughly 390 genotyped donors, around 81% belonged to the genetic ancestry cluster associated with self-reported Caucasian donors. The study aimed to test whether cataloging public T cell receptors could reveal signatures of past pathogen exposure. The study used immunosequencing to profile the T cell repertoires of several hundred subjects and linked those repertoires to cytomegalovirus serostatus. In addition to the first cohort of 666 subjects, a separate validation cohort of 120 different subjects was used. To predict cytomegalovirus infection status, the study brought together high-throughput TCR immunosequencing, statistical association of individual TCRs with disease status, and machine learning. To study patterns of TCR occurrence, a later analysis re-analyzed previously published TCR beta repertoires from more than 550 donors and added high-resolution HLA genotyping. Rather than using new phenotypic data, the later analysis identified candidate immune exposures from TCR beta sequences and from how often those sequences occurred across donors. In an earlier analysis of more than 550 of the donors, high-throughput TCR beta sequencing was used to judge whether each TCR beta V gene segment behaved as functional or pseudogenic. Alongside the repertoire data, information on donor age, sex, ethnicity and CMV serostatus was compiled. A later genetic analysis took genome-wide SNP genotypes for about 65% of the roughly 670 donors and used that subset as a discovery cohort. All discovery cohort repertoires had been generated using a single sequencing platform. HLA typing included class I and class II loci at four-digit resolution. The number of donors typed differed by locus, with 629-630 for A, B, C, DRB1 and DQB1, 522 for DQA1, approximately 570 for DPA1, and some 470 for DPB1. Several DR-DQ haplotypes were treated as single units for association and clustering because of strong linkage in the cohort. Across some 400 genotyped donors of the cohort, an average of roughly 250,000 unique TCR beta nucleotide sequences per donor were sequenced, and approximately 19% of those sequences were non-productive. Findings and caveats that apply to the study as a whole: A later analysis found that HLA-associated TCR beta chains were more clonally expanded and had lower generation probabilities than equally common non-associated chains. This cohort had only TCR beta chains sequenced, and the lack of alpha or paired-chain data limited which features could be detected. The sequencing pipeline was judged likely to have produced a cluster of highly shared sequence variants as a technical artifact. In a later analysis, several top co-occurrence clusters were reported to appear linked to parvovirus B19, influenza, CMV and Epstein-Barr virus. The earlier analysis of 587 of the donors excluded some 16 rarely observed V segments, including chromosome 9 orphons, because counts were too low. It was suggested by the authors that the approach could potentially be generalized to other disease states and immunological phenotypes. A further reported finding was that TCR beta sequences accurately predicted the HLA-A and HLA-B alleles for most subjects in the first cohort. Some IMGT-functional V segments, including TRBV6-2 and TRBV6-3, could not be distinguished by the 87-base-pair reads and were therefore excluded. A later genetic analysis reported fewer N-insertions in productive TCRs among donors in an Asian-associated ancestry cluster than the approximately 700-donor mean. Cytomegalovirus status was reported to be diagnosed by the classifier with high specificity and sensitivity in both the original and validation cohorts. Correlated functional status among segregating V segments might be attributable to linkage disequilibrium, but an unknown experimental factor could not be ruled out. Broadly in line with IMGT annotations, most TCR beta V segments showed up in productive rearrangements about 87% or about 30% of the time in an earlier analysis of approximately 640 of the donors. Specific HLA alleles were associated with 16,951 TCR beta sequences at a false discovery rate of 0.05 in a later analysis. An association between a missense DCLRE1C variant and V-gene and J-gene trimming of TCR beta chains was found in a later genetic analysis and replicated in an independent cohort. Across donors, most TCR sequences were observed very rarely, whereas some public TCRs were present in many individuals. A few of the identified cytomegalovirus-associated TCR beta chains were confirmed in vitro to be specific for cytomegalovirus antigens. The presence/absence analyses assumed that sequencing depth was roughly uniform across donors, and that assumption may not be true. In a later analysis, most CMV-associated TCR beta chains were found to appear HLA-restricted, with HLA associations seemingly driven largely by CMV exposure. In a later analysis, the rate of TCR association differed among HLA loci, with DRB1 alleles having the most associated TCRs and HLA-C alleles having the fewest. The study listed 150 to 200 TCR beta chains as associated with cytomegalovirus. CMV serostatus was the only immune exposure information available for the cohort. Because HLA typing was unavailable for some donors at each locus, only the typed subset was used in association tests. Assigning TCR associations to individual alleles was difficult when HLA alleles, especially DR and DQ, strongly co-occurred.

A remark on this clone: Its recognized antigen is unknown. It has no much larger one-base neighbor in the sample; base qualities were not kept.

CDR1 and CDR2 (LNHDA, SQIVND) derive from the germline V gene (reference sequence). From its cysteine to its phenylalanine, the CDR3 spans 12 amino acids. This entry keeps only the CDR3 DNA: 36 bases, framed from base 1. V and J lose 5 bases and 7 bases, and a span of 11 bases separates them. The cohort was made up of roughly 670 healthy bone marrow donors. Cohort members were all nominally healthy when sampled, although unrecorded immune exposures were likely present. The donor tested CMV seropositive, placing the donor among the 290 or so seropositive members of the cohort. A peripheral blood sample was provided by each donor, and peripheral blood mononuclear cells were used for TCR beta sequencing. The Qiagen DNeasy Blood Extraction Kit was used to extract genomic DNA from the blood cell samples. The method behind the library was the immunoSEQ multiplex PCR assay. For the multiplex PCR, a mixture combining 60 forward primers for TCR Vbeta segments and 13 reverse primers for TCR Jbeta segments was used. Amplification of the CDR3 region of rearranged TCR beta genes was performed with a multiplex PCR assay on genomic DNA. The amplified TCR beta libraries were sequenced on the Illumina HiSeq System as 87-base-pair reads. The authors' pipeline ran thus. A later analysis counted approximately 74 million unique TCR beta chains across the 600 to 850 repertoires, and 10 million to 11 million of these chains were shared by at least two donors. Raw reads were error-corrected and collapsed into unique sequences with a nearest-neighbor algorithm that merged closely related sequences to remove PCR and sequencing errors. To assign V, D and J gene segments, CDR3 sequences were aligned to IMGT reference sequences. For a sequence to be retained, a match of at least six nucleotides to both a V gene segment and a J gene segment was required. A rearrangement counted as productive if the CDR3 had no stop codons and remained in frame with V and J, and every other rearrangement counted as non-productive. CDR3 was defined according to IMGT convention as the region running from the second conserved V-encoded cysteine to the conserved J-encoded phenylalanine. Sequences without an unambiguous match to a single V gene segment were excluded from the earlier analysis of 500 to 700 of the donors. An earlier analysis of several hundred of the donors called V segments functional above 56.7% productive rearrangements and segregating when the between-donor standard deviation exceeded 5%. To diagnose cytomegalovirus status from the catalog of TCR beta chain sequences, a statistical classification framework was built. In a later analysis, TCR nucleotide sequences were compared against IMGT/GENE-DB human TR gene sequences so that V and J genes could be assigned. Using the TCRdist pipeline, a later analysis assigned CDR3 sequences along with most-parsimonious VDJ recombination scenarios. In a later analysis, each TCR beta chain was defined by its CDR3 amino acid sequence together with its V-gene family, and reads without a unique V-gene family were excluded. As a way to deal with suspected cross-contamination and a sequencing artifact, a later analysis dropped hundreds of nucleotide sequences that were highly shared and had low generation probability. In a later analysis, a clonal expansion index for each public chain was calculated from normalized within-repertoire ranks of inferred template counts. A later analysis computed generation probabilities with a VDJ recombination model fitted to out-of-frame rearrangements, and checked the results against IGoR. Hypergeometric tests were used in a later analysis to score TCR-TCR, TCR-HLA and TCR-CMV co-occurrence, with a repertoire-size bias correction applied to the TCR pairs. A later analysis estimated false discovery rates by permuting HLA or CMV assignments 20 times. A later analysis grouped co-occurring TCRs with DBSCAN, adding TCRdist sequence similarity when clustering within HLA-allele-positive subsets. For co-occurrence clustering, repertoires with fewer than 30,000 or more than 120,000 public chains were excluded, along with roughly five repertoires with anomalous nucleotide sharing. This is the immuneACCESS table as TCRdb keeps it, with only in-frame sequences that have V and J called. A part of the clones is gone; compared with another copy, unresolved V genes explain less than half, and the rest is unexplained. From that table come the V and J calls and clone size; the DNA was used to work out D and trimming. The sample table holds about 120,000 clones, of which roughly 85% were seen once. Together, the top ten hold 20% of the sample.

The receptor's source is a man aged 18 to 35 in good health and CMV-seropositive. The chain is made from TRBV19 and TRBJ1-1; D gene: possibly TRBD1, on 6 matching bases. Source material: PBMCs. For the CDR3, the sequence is CASSVWTDEAFF. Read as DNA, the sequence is TGTGCCAGTAGTGTTTGGACAGATGAAGCTTTCTTT.